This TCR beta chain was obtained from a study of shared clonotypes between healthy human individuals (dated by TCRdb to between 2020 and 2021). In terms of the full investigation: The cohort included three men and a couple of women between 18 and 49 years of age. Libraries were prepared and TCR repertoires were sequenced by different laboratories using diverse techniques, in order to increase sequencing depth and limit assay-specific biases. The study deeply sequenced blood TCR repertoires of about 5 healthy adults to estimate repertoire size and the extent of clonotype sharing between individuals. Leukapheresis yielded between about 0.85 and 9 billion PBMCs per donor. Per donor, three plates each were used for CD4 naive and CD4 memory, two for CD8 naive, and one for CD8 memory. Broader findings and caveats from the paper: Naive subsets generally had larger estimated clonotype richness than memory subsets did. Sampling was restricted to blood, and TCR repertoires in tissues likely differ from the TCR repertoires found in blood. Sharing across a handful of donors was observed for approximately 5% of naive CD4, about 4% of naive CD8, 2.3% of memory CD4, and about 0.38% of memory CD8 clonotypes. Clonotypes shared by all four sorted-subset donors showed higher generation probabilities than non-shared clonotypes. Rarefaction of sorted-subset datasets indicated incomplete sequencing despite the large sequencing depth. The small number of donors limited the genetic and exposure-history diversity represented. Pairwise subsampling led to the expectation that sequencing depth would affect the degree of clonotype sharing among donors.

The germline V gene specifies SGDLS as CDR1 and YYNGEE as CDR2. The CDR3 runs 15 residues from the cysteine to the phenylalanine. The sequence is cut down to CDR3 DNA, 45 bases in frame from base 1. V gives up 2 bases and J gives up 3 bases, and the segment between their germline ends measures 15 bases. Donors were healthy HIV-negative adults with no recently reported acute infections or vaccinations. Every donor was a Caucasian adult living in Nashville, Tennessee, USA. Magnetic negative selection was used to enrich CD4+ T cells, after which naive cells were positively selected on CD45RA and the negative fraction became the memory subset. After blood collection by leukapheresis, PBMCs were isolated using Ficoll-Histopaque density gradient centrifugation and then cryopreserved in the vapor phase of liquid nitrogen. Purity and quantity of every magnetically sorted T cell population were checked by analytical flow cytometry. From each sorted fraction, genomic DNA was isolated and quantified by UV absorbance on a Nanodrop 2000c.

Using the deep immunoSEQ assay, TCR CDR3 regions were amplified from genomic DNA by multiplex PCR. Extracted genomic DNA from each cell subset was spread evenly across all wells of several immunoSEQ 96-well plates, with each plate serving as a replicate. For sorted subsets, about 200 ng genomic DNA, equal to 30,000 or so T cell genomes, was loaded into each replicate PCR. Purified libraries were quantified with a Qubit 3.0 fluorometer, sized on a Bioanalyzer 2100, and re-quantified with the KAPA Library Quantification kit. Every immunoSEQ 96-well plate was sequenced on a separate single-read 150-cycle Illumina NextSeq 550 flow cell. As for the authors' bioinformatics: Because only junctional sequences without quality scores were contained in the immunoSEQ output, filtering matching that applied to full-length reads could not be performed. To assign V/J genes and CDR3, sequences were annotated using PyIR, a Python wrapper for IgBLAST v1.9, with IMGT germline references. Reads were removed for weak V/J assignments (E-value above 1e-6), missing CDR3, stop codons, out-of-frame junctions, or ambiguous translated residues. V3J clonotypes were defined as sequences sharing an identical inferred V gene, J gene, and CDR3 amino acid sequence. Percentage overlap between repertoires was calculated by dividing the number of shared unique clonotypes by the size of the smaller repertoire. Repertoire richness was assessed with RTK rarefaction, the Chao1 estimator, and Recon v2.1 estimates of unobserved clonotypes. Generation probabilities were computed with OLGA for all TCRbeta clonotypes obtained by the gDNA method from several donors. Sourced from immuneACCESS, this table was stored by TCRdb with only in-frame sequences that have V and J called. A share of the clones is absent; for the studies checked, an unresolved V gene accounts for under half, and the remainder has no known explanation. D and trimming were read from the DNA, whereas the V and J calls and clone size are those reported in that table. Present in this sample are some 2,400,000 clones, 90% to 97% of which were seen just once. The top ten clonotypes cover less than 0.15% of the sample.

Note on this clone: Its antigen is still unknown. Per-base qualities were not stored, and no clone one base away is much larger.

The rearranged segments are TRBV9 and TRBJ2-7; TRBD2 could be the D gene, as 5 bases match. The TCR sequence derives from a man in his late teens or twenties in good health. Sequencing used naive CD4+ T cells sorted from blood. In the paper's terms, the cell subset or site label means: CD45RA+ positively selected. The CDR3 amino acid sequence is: CASSVSPRGNYEQYF. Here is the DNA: TGTGCCAGCAGCGTTTCCCCCCGGGGTAACTACGAGCAGTACTTC.